These T cell receptor beta chains were read from a single sample in a study of brain T cells in children with intractable seizures. Here immunoSEQ multiplex PCR was the method, and the copy in TCRdb shows in-frame clones only, minus some. Of 75,000 to 80,000 clones in the sample, about 92% are singletons; the top ten hold about 1.4%. The specimen comprised peripheral blood, sampled at surgery. The receptor set was obtained from a boy younger than two with tuberous sclerosis and intractable seizures. CDR3s include the opening cysteine and the closing phenylalanine or tryptophan. Each record gives: J gene, clone size, V gene, D gene, CDR3 protein, CDR3 DNA. A D gene is named only where the DNA matches it firmly. Part of the rows lack a size; the others show once, few, many or a class for expanded clones.

J: TRBJ2-7
size: once
V: TRBV30
D: NA
CDR3: CAWSDGGLYEQYF
DNA: TGTGCCTGGAGTGACGGGGGGCTCTACGAGCAGTACTTC

J: TRBJ2-6
size: NA
V: TRBV11-2
D: NA
CDR3: CASSFHRDSGANVLTF
DNA: TGTGCCAGCAGCTTCCACAGGGACTCTGGGGCCAACGTCCTGACTTTC

J: TRBJ2-2
size: NA
V: TRBV7-9
D: NA
CDR3: CASSSGHTTGELFF
DNA: TGTGCCAGCAGCTCGGGACATACCACCGGGGAGCTGTTTTTT

J: TRBJ1-1
size: NA
V: TRBV6-6
D: TRBD1
CDR3: CASSYPLGGGVTEAFF
DNA: TGTGCCAGCAGTTACCCGTTGGGAGGGGGCGTCACTGAAGCTTTCTTT

J: TRBJ1-1
size: NA
V: TRBV5-4
D: NA
CDR3: CASSFRRGNTEAFF
DNA: TGTGCCAGCAGCTTTCGTAGGGGGAACACTGAAGCTTTCTTT

J: TRBJ2-5
size: NA
V: TRBV7-9
D: NA
CDR3: CASSSEETQYF
DNA: TGTGCCAGCAGCTCAGAAGAGACCCAGTACTTC

J: TRBJ1-1
size: NA
V: TRBV7-2
D: NA
CDR3: CASSPQSISTEAFF
DNA: TGTGCCAGCAGCCCACAGTCTATTAGTACTGAAGCTTTCTTT

J: TRBJ1-1
size: NA
V: TRBV14
D: NA
CDR3: CASSPQTNTEAFF
DNA: TGTGCCAGCAGCCCCCAAACGAACACTGAAGCTTTCTTT

J: TRBJ2-5
size: NA
V: TRBV6-6
D: TRBD2
CDR3: CASRASGETQETQYF
DNA: TGTGCCAGCAGAGCCAGCGGGGAGACCCAAGAGACCCAGTACTTC

J: TRBJ1-2
size: NA
V: TRBV4-1
D: NA
CDR3: CASSQTPGGGPEYGYTF
DNA: TGCGCCAGCAGCCAAACCCCTGGGGGGGGACCAGAGTATGGCTACACCTTC

J: TRBJ2-5
size: NA
V: TRBV4-2
D: NA
CDR3: CASSQVIQETQYF
DNA: TGTGCCAGCAGCCAAGTAATCCAAGAGACCCAGTACTTC

J: TRBJ1-5
size: few
V: TRBV24-1
D: NA
CDR3: CATQDSYSNQPQHF
DNA: TGTGCCACCCAGGACAGTTATAGCAATCAGCCCCAGCATTTT

J: TRBJ2-7
size: NA
V: TRBV7-9
D: TRBD1
CDR3: CASSFAGTGIYEQYF
DNA: TGTGCCAGCAGCTTTGCCGGGACAGGGATCTACGAGCAGTACTTC

J: TRBJ2-3
size: NA
V: TRBV9
D: TRBD2
CDR3: CASSVGTSGRDTQYF
DNA: TGTGCCAGCAGCGTTGGGACTAGCGGGAGAGATACGCAGTATTTT

J: TRBJ2-2
size: once
V: TRBV27
D: NA
CDR3: CASSSTFSFSPVTNTGELFF
DNA: TGTGCCAGCAGTTCCACGTTTTCGTTCAGCCCCGTTACGAACACCGGGGAGCTGTTTTTT

J: TRBJ1-5
size: once
V: TRBV9
D: TRBD1
CDR3: CAKGDFQAGGRKNSNQPQHF
DNA: TGTGCCAAGGGGGACTTTCAGGCAGGGGGGCGAAAAAACTCCAATCAGCCCCAGCATTTT

J: TRBJ2-1
size: NA
V: TRBV5-4
D: NA
CDR3: CASSSLFSYNEQFF
DNA: TGTGCCAGCAGCTCCCTCTTCTCCTACAATGAGCAGTTCTTC

J: TRBJ2-7
size: NA
V: TRBV11-3
D: NA
CDR3: CASSPDWRDLATELRFEQYF
DNA: TGTGCCAGCAGCCCCGACTGGAGGGATCTAGCCACGGAGTTACGGTTCGAGCAGTACTTC

J: TRBJ1-2
size: NA
V: TRBV6-5
D: TRBD1
CDR3: CASMLGTAYYGYTF
DNA: TGTGCCAGCATGCTAGGGACAGCCTACTATGGCTACACCTTC

J: TRBJ2-2
size: NA
V: TRBV7-9
D: NA
CDR3: CASSPVNTGELFF
DNA: TGTGCCAGCAGCCCCGTTAACACCGGGGAGCTGTTTTTT

J: TRBJ2-6
size: NA
V: TRBV4-2
D: TRBD2
CDR3: CASSQGTSSGANVLTF
DNA: TGTGCCAGCAGCCAAGGGACTAGCTCTGGGGCCAACGTCCTGACTTTC

J: TRBJ2-2
size: once
V: TRBV11-3
D: NA
CDR3: CASASGRLPHGELFF
DNA: TGTGCCAGCGCCAGCGGTAGACTCCCCCACGGGGAGCTGTTTTTT

J: TRBJ1-1
size: NA
V: TRBV2
D: TRBD1
CDR3: CASTRGQLNTEAFF
DNA: TGTGCCAGCACCAGGGGACAGTTGAACACTGAAGCTTTCTTT

J: TRBJ2-5
size: NA
V: TRBV11-3
D: TRBD2
CDR3: CASSLGGLAVNQETQYF
DNA: TGTGCCAGCAGCTTAGGGGGACTAGCGGTAAACCAAGAGACCCAGTACTTC

J: TRBJ1-2
size: NA
V: TRBV6-5
D: NA
CDR3: CASRYEDSLGYTF
DNA: TGTGCCAGCCGGTATGAGGACAGCCTGGGCTACACCTTC

J: TRBJ2-7
size: NA
V: TRBV19
D: NA
CDR3: CASSMDHEQYF
DNA: TGTGCCAGTAGTATGGACCACGAGCAGTACTTC

J: TRBJ2-1
size: once
V: TRBV11-3
D: TRBD2
CDR3: CASSVLAIAYNEQFF
DNA: TGTGCCAGCAGCGTACTAGCGATAGCCTACAATGAGCAGTTCTTC

J: TRBJ2-2
size: NA
V: TRBV12-3/TRBV12-4
D: TRBD1
CDR3: CASSPQGAGELFF
DNA: TGTGCCAGCAGCCCGCAGGGGGCCGGGGAGCTGTTTTTT

J: TRBJ2-7
size: NA
V: TRBV2
D: NA
CDR3: CATVLGTGSEQYF
DNA: TGTGCCACCGTACTAGGGACGGGTTCGGAGCAGTACTTC

J: TRBJ2-3
size: NA
V: TRBV21-1
D: NA
CDR3: CASSFRQGTDTQYF
DNA: TGTGCCAGCAGCTTCCGACAGGGGACAGATACGCAGTATTTT

J: TRBJ2-7
size: NA
V: TRBV19
D: TRBD2
CDR3: CASEDSGRGYEQYF
DNA: TGTGCCAGTGAGGATAGCGGGAGAGGATACGAGCAGTACTTC

J: TRBJ2-5
size: NA
V: TRBV6-4
D: NA
CDR3: CASSEDPNGQTQYF
DNA: TGTGCCAGCAGTGAGGACCCAAACGGTCAGACCCAGTACTTC

J: TRBJ2-7
size: NA
V: TRBV12-3/TRBV12-4
D: NA
CDR3: CASQQDSYEQYF
DNA: TGTGCTTCCCAACAGGACTCCTACGAGCAGTACTTC

J: TRBJ1-5
size: NA
V: TRBV19
D: NA
CDR3: CASSIGRVKKAQHF
DNA: TGTGCCAGTAGTATAGGCAGGGTGAAAAAAGCCCAGCATTTT

J: TRBJ2-7
size: NA
V: TRBV20-1
D: NA
CDR3: CSAGRVYEQYF
DNA: TGCAGTGCGGGTAGGGTTTACGAGCAGTACTTC

J: TRBJ2-7
size: NA
V: TRBV19
D: NA
CDR3: CASSISSGHYEQYF
DNA: TGTGCCAGTAGTATAAGTTCGGGACACTACGAGCAGTACTTC

J: TRBJ2-5
size: NA
V: TRBV21-1
D: NA
CDR3: CASSKGGGQGARETQYF
DNA: TGTGCCAGCAGCAAAGGCGGCGGACAGGGGGCGCGAGAGACCCAGTACTTC

J: TRBJ2-1
size: once
V: TRBV12-2
D: NA
CDR3: CASRFDPVRYNEQFF
DNA: TGTGCAAGTCGCTTTGACCCCGTTCGTTACAATGAGCAGTTCTTC

J: TRBJ2-7
size: few
V: TRBV5-1
D: NA
CDR3: CASRPGVPVTEQYF
DNA: TGCGCCAGCAGGCCCGGAGTGCCTGTGACCGAGCAGTACTTC

J: TRBJ2-5
size: NA
V: TRBV7-9
D: NA
CDR3: CASSLVLEGGTQYF
DNA: TGTGCCAGCAGCTTAGTATTAGAAGGGGGGACCCAGTACTTC

J: TRBJ2-5
size: NA
V: TRBV30
D: TRBD1
CDR3: CAWSATTGLQETQYF
DNA: TGTGCCTGGAGTGCCACGACAGGGCTCCAAGAGACCCAGTACTTC

J: TRBJ2-7
size: NA
V: TRBV6-1
D: NA
CDR3: CASSEAAGYEQYF
DNA: TGTGCCAGCAGTGAAGCGGCCGGGTACGAGCAGTACTTC

J: TRBJ2-1
size: NA
V: TRBV6-1
D: NA
CDR3: CASRSQGMLDEQFF
DNA: TGTGCCAGCAGATCACAGGGCATGCTGGATGAGCAGTTCTTC

J: TRBJ2-3
size: NA
V: TRBV5-6
D: NA
CDR3: CASSGPSVRDTQYF
DNA: TGTGCCAGCAGCGGGCCTAGCGTTCGAGATACGCAGTATTTT

J: TRBJ2-7
size: NA
V: TRBV5-1
D: NA
CDR3: CASSLVSRWGYEQYF
DNA: TGCGCCAGCAGCTTGGTTAGTAGGTGGGGATACGAGCAGTACTTC

J: TRBJ1-2
size: NA
V: TRBV5-1
D: TRBD1
CDR3: CASSAGQGRGYTF
DNA: TGCGCCAGCAGCGCCGGACAGGGTCGAGGCTACACCTTC

J: TRBJ2-5
size: NA
V: TRBV30
D: TRBD2
CDR3: CAWSVRRLAGEETQYF
DNA: TGTGCCTGGAGTGTTAGGAGACTAGCGGGAGAAGAGACCCAGTACTTC

J: TRBJ2-7
size: NA
V: TRBV30
D: NA
CDR3: CAWSRYLGPYEQYF
DNA: TGTGCCTGGAGCAGGTATCTGGGACCCTACGAGCAGTACTTC

J: TRBJ2-1
size: NA
V: TRBV7-9
D: TRBD2
CDR3: CASSPGIGGARSYNEQFF
DNA: TGTGCCAGCAGCCCAGGTATCGGGGGGGCGAGATCCTACAATGAGCAGTTCTTC

J: TRBJ2-1
size: NA
V: TRBV10-3
D: NA
CDR3: CASLGGRSYNEQFF
DNA: TGTGCCAGTCTCGGGGGCCGCTCCTACAATGAGCAGTTCTTC

J: TRBJ2-1
size: NA
V: TRBV9
D: NA
CDR3: CASSVEGGGISDEQFF
DNA: TGTGCCAGCAGCGTAGAAGGTGGGGGGATTTCGGATGAGCAGTTCTTC

J: TRBJ1-2
size: once
V: TRBV30
D: NA
CDR3: CAWSVPGTNYGYTF
DNA: TGTGCCTGGAGTGTACCGGGGACAAACTATGGCTACACCTTC

J: TRBJ1-3
size: NA
V: TRBV9
D: NA
CDR3: CASSGALSGNTIYF
DNA: TGTGCCAGCAGCGGGGCCCTCTCTGGAAACACCATATATTTT

J: TRBJ1-3
size: NA
V: TRBV18
D: TRBD1
CDR3: CASSPTGTGNTIYF
DNA: TGTGCCAGCTCACCGACAGGGACTGGAAACACCATATATTTT

J: TRBJ1-6
size: NA
V: TRBV9
D: NA
CDR3: CASSVAGNDNSPLHF
DNA: TGTGCCAGCAGCGTAGCCGGGAATGATAATTCACCCCTCCACTTT